Presented here are 21 T cell receptor beta chains from one specimen sequenced in a study of T cell responses to AZD1222 COVID-19 vaccine. Clones were read by immunoSEQ multiplex PCR, and TCRdb kept only the in-frame ones, dropping some. The profile shows 200,000 to 300,000 clones, more than 85% of them singletons. Sequenced here: peripheral blood, sampled on day 0 of AZD1222 vaccination. The receptors originated from an adult in good health.

The table lists this clone with a count of one. The rearrangement links TRBV24-1 to TRBJ2-5, with TRBD2 matching over 7 bases. The CDR3 has 16 amino acids. J was trimmed by 3 bases and V by 9 bases; bases with no gene match: 15. Germline CDR1 is KGHDR and CDR2 is SFDVKD. CDR3 nucleotide sequence: TGTGCCACCGGGGATTTTGCGGGAGAGGTGGAAGAGACCCAGTACTTC. This sequence encodes CATGDFAGEVEETQYF.

The genes are TRBV3-1 (or the pseudogene TRBV3-2) and TRBJ1-2; TRBD1 might be the D (5 bases). V was clipped by 2 bases and J by 14 bases, with 18 bases between them. CDR3 length: 13 residues. Germline loops: CDR1 LGHDT, CDR2 YNNKEL (reference sequence). CDR3 loop: CASSQPWGPAVTF. DNA for the CDR3: TGTGCCAGCAGCCAACCTTGGGGACCCGCCGTGACCTTC.

This chain links TRBV5-6 with TRBJ1-5; TRBD1 matches 9 bases. Germline V CDR1 and CDR2: SGHDT, YYEEEE. This CDR3 is built from 16 residues. V gave up 1 base and J gave up 4 bases; unmatched junction bases: 6. CDR3 DNA sequence: TGTGCCAGCAGCTTGTACGGGACAGGGTGGAATCAGCCCCAGCATTTT. Residues: CASSLYGTGWNQPQHF.

The CDR3 protein is CASRQGGHAIEAFF. As DNA, the CDR3 is TGTGCCAGCAGGCAAGGCGGTCACGCCATTGAAGCTTTCTTT. The rearrangement uses TRBV27 and TRBJ1-1; D is ambiguous. This CDR3 has 14 amino acids. V was pared by 6 bases and J by 7 bases, with 18 bases between. Germline values: CDR1 MNHEY, CDR2 SMNVEV (reference sequence).

V and J are TRBV2 and TRBJ2-1, with 8 positions matching TRBD1. This CDR3 is 13 amino acids long. Germline CDR1 reads SNHLY; CDR2 reads FYNNEI. Trimming removed 7 bases from V and 8 bases from J; junction bases left unmatched: 7. The DNA of the CDR3 is TGTGCCAGCAACCGACAGGGGCTGTATGAGCAGTTCTTC. It encodes CASNRQGLYEQFF. Filled out from reference TRBV2 and TRBJ2-1, the complete variable domain reads EPEVTQTPSHQVTQMGQEVILRCVPISNHLYFYWYRQILGQKVEFLVSFYNNEISEKSEIFDDQFSVERPDGSNFTLKIRSTKLEDSAMYFCASNRQGLYEQFFGPGTRLTVL.

This rearrangement joins TRBV23-1 to TRBJ1-2; 8 bases are a match to TRBD1. TRBV23-1 is reported as an ORF; its role is uncertain. The CDR3 spans 15 residues. Trimming at V came to 2 bases and at J to 3 bases, leaving 5 bases not matched to a gene. The CDR3 here is CASSQLGQEDYGYTF. The DNA of the CDR3 is TGCGCCAGCAGTCAACTGGGACAGGAGGACTATGGCTACACCTTC.

J is TRBJ2-2 and V is TRBV7-9; D might be TRBD2 (6 bases). Germline-derived CDR1 and CDR2 are SEHNR and FQNEAQ (reference sequence). V was pared by 5 bases and J by 7 bases, with 23 bases between. This CDR3 contains 17 residues. CDR3 in amino acids: CASSPPGEERPGGELFF. DNA for the CDR3: TGTGCCAGCAGCCCCCCGGGGGAGGAGCGCCCGGGCGGGGAGCTGTTTTTT.

This CDR3 reads CASSLGQGVGEQYF. CDR3 bases: TGTGCCAGCAGCCTAGGACAGGGAGTGGGTGAGCAGTACTTC. The rearrangement joins TRBV3-1 (or the pseudogene TRBV3-2) to TRBJ2-7; 8 nucleotides match TRBD1. This CDR3 has 14 amino acids. CDR1 and CDR2 from the germline V gene are LGHDT and YNNKEL (reference sequence). The J segment lost 7 bases and the V segment lost 4 bases, leaving 9 bases of the junction unmatched.

The chain recombines TRBV6-5 with TRBJ2-6; D ambiguous. The CDR3 totals 15 residues. The ends were cut back, 2 bases at V and 3 bases at J, with 8 bases in the middle. In germline, CDR1 is MNHEY, CDR2 SVGAGI. The CDR3 nucleotides are TGTGCCAGCAGTTACCGCCGGGTTGGGGCCAACGTCCTGACTTTC. Translation: CASSYRRVGANVLTF.

The chain carries TRBV9 and TRBJ2-4; maybe TRBD1 (5 bases). The germline CDR1 and CDR2 sequences are SGDLS and YYNGEE. V was clipped by 3 bases and J by 5 bases, with 15 bases between them. This CDR3 is 15 amino acids long. CDR3 protein: CASSAGPQGENIQYF. Here the CDR3 DNA reads TGTGCCAGCAGCGCGGGTCCCCAAGGGGAAAACATTCAGTACTTC.

In this sample, this clone turned up once. The rearrangement joins TRBV9 to TRBJ2-5; weak D call: TRBD1 (5 bases). This CDR3 is 12 amino acids long. With 2 bases removed from V and 4 bases from J, the gap between germline ends came to 6 bases. CDR1 SGDLS and CDR2 YYNGEE come from the germline V gene. The CDR3 protein is CASSVTGETQYF. The CDR3 DNA reads as TGTGCCAGCAGCGTTACAGGAGAGACCCAGTACTTC. Based on the CDR3 plus reference TRBV9 and TRBJ2-5, the full variable domain is DSGVTQTPKHLITATGQRVTLRCSPRSGDLSVYWYQQSLDQGLQFLIQYYNGEERAKGNILERFSAQQFPDLHSELNLSSLELGDSALYFCASSVTGETQYFGPGTRLLVL.

This clone was picked up one time. The genes are TRBV12-3 or TRBV12-4 and TRBJ2-7; 8 bases agree with TRBD1. After removal of 6 bases from V and 12 bases from J, the junction contained 7 bases not matched to a gene. The CDR3 spans 11 residues. CDR3 amino acids: CASSRGQERYF. CDR3 DNA: TGTGCCAGCAGCCGGGGACAGGAGAGGTACTTC.

The V gene is TRBV7-9, the J gene TRBJ1-4; D is unclear. The germline V and J ends were trimmed by 7 bases and 5 bases, with 8 bases remaining between them. Germline lookup yields CDR1 SEHNR and CDR2 FQNEAQ (reference sequence). This CDR3 region has 12 residues. The chain's CDR3 is CASNGRNEKLFF. The CDR3 DNA reads as TGTGCCAGCAATGGCAGGAATGAAAAACTGTTTTTT.

The chain links TRBV20-1 to TRBJ2-1; D is uncertain. The CDR3 loop spans 10 amino acids. Germline-derived CDR1 and CDR2 are DFQATT and SNEGSKA (reference sequence). Trimming left V 5 bases short and J 12 bases short, with 11 bases between. CDR3: CSAPEVGQFF. The CDR3 nucleotides are TGCAGTGCTCCTGAGGTAGGGCAGTTCTTC.

The chain has TRBV27 and TRBJ2-3, with D hard to call. Between the trimmed V and J ends, which lost 4 bases and 5 bases, there was a span of 10 bases. This CDR3 has 13 amino acids. CDR1 MNHEY and CDR2 SMNVEV come from the germline V gene (reference sequence). The CDR3, as DNA: TGTGCCAGCAGTTATGGGCTTAGAGATACGCAGTATTTT. Translating gives CASSYGLRDTQYF.

The chain employs TRBV20-1 and TRBJ1-5; D uncertain. There are 14 residues in the CDR3. Germline CDR1 and CDR2: DFQATT and SNEGSKA (reference sequence). With 3 bases removed from V and 1 base from J, the gap between germline ends came to 10 bases. Written as DNA, the CDR3 is TGCAGTGCTAGTCTAAGAGGGAGCAATCAGCCCCAGCATTTT. Residues: CSASLRGSNQPQHF.

This chain uses TRBV2 with TRBJ2-3; 9 positions agree with TRBD1. From germline, CDR1 is SNHLY and CDR2 FYNNEI. The CDR3 covers 15 residues. V was clipped by 0 bases and J by 10 bases; unmatched bases: 8. CDR3 nucleotides: TGTGCCAGCAGTGAAGCCAGGGACAGGGAAGGTCCGCAGTATTTT. Protein sequence: CASSEARDREGPQYF.

V gene TRBV5-6 combines with J gene TRBJ2-2, with 8 bases that match TRBD2. Trimming at V came to 4 bases and at J to 5 bases, leaving 4 bases not matched to a gene. This CDR3 spans 14 amino acids. The germline V gene has CDR1 SGHDT and CDR2 YYEEEE. CDR3 protein: CASSRTSRTGELFF. The CDR3 region has the DNA TGTGCCAGCAGCCGGACTAGCAGGACCGGGGAGCTGTTTTTT. The full variable domain, completed using reference TRBV5-6 and TRBJ2-2, is DAGVTQSPTHLIKTRGQQVTLRCSPKSGHDTVSWYQQALGQGPQFIFQYYEEEERQRGNFPDRFSGHQFPNYSSELNVNALLLGDSALYLCASSRTSRTGELFFGEGSRLTVL.

V and J are TRBV5-6 and TRBJ2-7; D is uncertain. V lost 2 bases and J 2 bases, leaving 8 bases between the germline ends. The germline V gene encodes CDR1 SGHDT and CDR2 YYEEEE. The CDR3 is made up of 13 amino acids. The CDR3: CASSLDTTYEQYF. In DNA form, the CDR3 reads TGTGCCAGCAGCTTAGACACCACCTACGAGCAGTACTTC.

The chain couples TRBV19 to TRBJ1-5; 7 bases agree with TRBD1. Germline assignment: CDR1 LNHDA and CDR2 SQIVND (reference sequence). The junction had 4 bases not matched to a gene; V was cut back by 2 bases and J by 3 bases. The CDR3 runs 15 residues. The CDR3 sequence: CASSILDRNNQPQHF. DNA for the CDR3: TGTGCCAGTAGTATACTGGACAGGAACAATCAGCCCCAGCATTTT.

The V gene is TRBV5-1, the J gene TRBJ1-4; 9 bases align to TRBD1. J lost 5 bases, V lost 3 bases, and 8 bases had no gene match. CDR1 is SGHRS, CDR2 YFSETQ, per germline. CDR3 length equals 16 residues. The CDR3: CASSSMTGGENEKLFF. The CDR3 DNA follows: TGCGCCAGCAGCTCTATGACAGGGGGAGAGAATGAAAAACTGTTTTTT.